This T cell receptor (beta chain) emerged from a study of cytomegalovirus exposure and HLA in healthy donors. Germline V gene lookup returns CDR1 SGHNT and CDR2 YYREEE (reference sequence). The CDR3 has 19 amino acids. V dropped 4 bases and J dropped 3; count of bases not matched to a gene: 10. Measured with immunoSEQ multiplex PCR; TCRdb has only the in-frame clones, and not every one. The sample gives roughly 130,000 clones, 70% to 90% of which show up once; less than 7% is in the top ten. Study-wide results and caveats: Cytomegalovirus-associated TCR beta chains were listed, numbering 150 to 200.

Turning to this clone: Its target is not known.

The specimen was PBMCs. This clonotype originated in a woman younger than 45 in good health and CMV-seropositive. V and J are TRBV5-4 and TRBJ2-2; 15 positions match TRBD2. DNA of the CDR3: TGTGCCAGCAGCCCCACGGGACTAGCGGGGGGAAAGGACACCGGGGAGCTGTTTTTT. Encoded protein: CASSPTGLAGGKDTGELFF.